The 6 T cell receptor beta chains below come from one sample, sequenced in a study of long-term antiretroviral therapy in people with HIV. Researchers ran immunoSEQ v3.0 at survey level. Produced via immunoSEQ multiplex PCR; TCRdb's table is partial and in-frame only. Seen here are a few thousand clones, more than 70% observed once, and the top ten hold about 5.9%. Source: unsorted PBMCs, taken 1.3 years after starting antiretroviral therapy. These TCRs come from a woman aged 50 to 60 with HIV.

The chain combines TRBV6-6 with TRBJ1-5; D call uncertain. V was cut by 8 bases and J by 4 bases, with 6 bases left in between. The length of the CDR3 is 11 residues. Germline V gene data show CDR1 as MNHNY and CDR2 as SVGAGI (reference sequence). The CDR3 region is CASGVNQPQHF. In DNA form, the CDR3 reads TGTGCCAGCGGGGTGAATCAGCCCCAGCATTTT.

The rearrangement joins TRBV7-2 to TRBJ2-1, with TRBD2 matching 7 bases. The CDR3 sequence is 13 residues long. Germline CDR1 reads SGHTA; CDR2 reads FQGNSA. V lost 4 bases, J lost 9 bases, and 6 bases stayed unmatched. CDR3: CASSYAGVGEQFF. The CDR3 region has the DNA TGTGCCAGCAGCTACGCGGGGGTTGGTGAGCAGTTCTTC. The full variable domain, its missing parts supplied by reference TRBV7-2 and TRBJ2-1, is GAGVSQSPSNKVTEKGKDVELRCDPISGHTALYWYRQSLGQGLEFLIYFQGNSAPDKSGLPSDRFSAERTGGSVSTLTIQRTQQEDSAVYLCASSYAGVGEQFFGPGTRLTVL.

This clone has more than one count but fewer than ten. The V and J genes are TRBV19 and TRBJ2-1; 11 positions match TRBD2. Germline CDR1 and CDR2: LNHDA and SQIVND (reference sequence). CDR3 length: 15 amino acids. J gave up 5 bases and V 8 bases, and 8 bases lay outside the gene matches. CDR3 nucleotides: TGTGCCAGTGTCCCCGGGACTAGCGGCAACAATGAGCAGTTCTTC. It translates to CASVPGTSGNNEQFF.

This clone was seen more than once but under ten times. The chain uses TRBV2 and TRBJ1-5, with TRBD1 as a possible D gene (5 bases). The V and J ends lost 11 bases and 4 bases respectively, with 12 bases between them. CDR3 size: 12 residues. Germline values: CDR1 SNHLY, CDR2 FYNNEI. CDR3: CAAGPGNQPQHF. As DNA, the CDR3 is TGTGCCGCGGGGCCAGGGAATCAGCCCCAGCATTTT.

This clone was counted a few times. This chain links TRBV5-4 with TRBJ1-6; tentatively, D is TRBD1 (5 bases). This CDR3 spans 13 amino acids. Trimming cost V 3 bases and J 7 bases, with 8 bases left between them. Germline lookup yields CDR1 SGHNT and CDR2 YYREEE (reference sequence). CDR3 sequence (DNA): TGTGCCAGCAGCTATGACAGCAATTCACCCCTCCACTTT. Its translation is CASSYDSNSPLHF.

The gene calls are TRBV5-1 and TRBJ2-4, with TRBD1 as a possible D gene (6 bases). CDR1 and CDR2 (germline): SGHRS, YFSETQ. The length of the CDR3 is 16 residues. Trimming shortened V by 3 bases and J by 3 bases, and 16 bases separated the two germline ends. The CDR3, as DNA: TGCGCCAGCAGCTGGAGCCGGGACACCGACAAAAACATTCAGTACTTC. Encoded protein: CASSWSRDTDKNIQYF.